This T cell receptor beta chain comes out of a study of T cell repertoires in cytomegalovirus infection. Overall study context: Recently identified HLA-C-restricted CMV epitopes and well-studied HLA-B-restricted CMV epitopes were used by the study. Public signatures in TCR beta pointed to CMV infection and matching HLA type. Whole-study findings and limits: The response measured ex vivo was dominated by TCR beta clonotypes (HLA-C-restricted and CMV-specific).

A remark on this clonotype: Its cognate antigen is unknown.

TCRdb redid the calling of the reads with MiXCR, one entry per CDR3 protein. Of around 360,000 distinct CDR3 sequences listed, about 34% were seen once; the top ten hold roughly 14%. Germline V gene lookup returns CDR1 LNHDA and CDR2 SQIVND (reference sequence). The CDR3 runs to 12 residues. The V end was cut by 7 bases, the J end by 8 bases, with 14 bases between. This sequence originates from a human donor in good health (CMV status not recorded). Some clones in this sample may be carry-over from other donors' samples. The input for sequencing was cultured PBMCs, taken from culture after CMV antigen stimulation. The chain carries TRBV19 and TRBJ1-2; TRBD1 might be the D (5 bases). CDR3 amino acids: CASTQDSSGYTF. CDR3 DNA sequence: TGTGCCAGTACCCAAGACAGCAGCGGCTACACCTTC.